These 9 T cell receptor beta chains originate from one sample sequenced in a study of response to subunit inactivated influenza vaccine. Each CDR3 protein gets one entry after TCRdb re-called the RT-PCR reads with MiXCR. The sample has about 830,000 distinct CDR3 sequences; 15% to 20% are singletons. Sequencing was performed on PBMCs from blood, taken 5 days after vaccination. The receptors come from a man aged 50-60 years who received an inactivated influenza vaccine.

This clonotype was detected a few times. The V call is TRBV5-1, the J call TRBJ2-7, with D perhaps TRBD2 (6 bases). Trimming stripped 0 bases from V and 5 bases from J, with 15 bases between. Germline V gene lookup returns CDR1 SGHRS and CDR2 YFSETQ. The CDR3 has 15 residues. The CDR3 nucleotides read TGCGCCAGCAGCTTGGGCCTGGGGAGGTTGCACGAGCAGTACTTC. It yields the protein CASSLGLGRLHEQYF. Based on the CDR3 plus reference TRBV5-1 and TRBJ2-7, the full variable domain is KAGVTQTPRYLIKTRGQQVTLSCSPISGHRSVSWYQQTPGQGLQFLFEYFSETQRNKGNFPGRFSGRQFSNSRSEMNVSTLELGDSALYLCASSLGLGRLHEQYFGPGTRLTVT.

The chain is built from TRBV4-3 and TRBJ1-3; D gene unclear. The CDR3 consists of 17 residues. V was shortened by 0 bases and J by 3 bases, with 15 bases between the two germline ends. Germline V gives CDR1 LGHNA, CDR2 YSLEER. The CDR3 sequence: CASSQDLGGTLGNTIYF. CDR3 nucleotide sequence: TGCGCCAGCAGCCAAGATTTAGGCGGAACGCTTGGAAACACCATATATTTT.

The chain joins TRBV5-5 to TRBJ2-7; TRBD2 might be the D (6 bases). This CDR3 contains 14 residues. Germline V gene data show CDR1 as SGHKS and CDR2 as YYEKEE (reference sequence). V was cut by 3 bases and J by 2 bases, with 12 bases left in between. The CDR3 DNA is TGTGCCAGCAGCTGGACCGGGAGCGCCTACGAGCAGTACTTC. Amino acids: CASSWTGSAYEQYF. Variable domain in full (rest from reference TRBV5-5 and TRBJ2-7): DAGVTQSPTHLIKTRGQQVTLRCSPISGHKSVSWYQQVLGQGPQFIFQYYEKEERGRGNFPDRFSARQFPNYSSELNVNALLLGDSALYLCASSWTGSAYEQYFGPGTRLTVT.

The chain is built from TRBV29-1 and TRBJ2-1; D gene ambiguous. Trimming took 7 bases from V and 14 from J, leaving 18 bases between them. The CDR3 contains 11 residues. Per the germline V gene, CDR1 is SQVTM and CDR2 is ANQGSEA. The CDR3 nucleotides are TGCAGCGGCGCCACCGGGTTTTCTGAGTTCTTC. Its protein is CSGATGFSEFF.

The chain's CDR3 is CASRGTGKGQETQYF. CDR3 DNA sequence: TGTGCCAGCAGAGGAACAGGGAAAGGCCAAGAGACCCAGTACTTC. The genes are TRBV12-3 or TRBV12-4 and TRBJ2-5; the D gene is possibly TRBD1 (6 bases). Trimming took 6 bases from V and 1 from J, leaving 15 bases between them. The CDR3 consists of 15 residues.

This clonotype was found many times. V is TRBV20-1 and J is TRBJ2-1; 8 bases align to TRBD2. V was clipped by 7 bases and J by 5 bases; unmatched bases: 7. The CDR3 has 13 amino acids. The germline V gene encodes CDR1 DFQATT and CDR2 SNEGSKA (reference sequence). The DNA for the CDR3 is TGCAGTGTGGGCGGGGGGAATAACAATGAGCAGTTCTTC. It translates to CSVGGGNNNEQFF.

This clonotype was counted at least ten times. The rearrangement uses TRBV20-1 and TRBJ2-1, with D perhaps TRBD2 (6 bases). This CDR3 comprises 14 residues. V was cut by 0 bases and J by 3 bases, with 9 bases left in between. Per germline, CDR1 DFQATT and CDR2 SNEGSKA (reference sequence). CDR3 nucleotide sequence: TGCAGTGCTAGAGAGGGGACTGGCTACAATGAGCAGTTCTTC. Protein product: CSAREGTGYNEQFF.

The gene calls are TRBV29-1 and TRBJ2-5; maybe TRBD1 (6 bases). The germline CDR1 and CDR2 sequences are SQVTM and ANQGSEA. There are 12 residues in the CDR3. V shed 5 bases and J shed 4 bases, with 11 bases lying between them. For the CDR3, the DNA is TGCAGCGTTATAACAGGGTCAGAGACCCAGTACTTC. The encoded protein is CSVITGSETQYF.

The table lists this clonotype with many counts. The chain is built from TRBV12-3 or TRBV12-4 and TRBJ2-3; D is perhaps TRBD2 (5 bases). The ends were cut back, 7 bases at V and 8 bases at J, with 13 bases in the middle. CDR3 size: 12 residues. CDR3 coding DNA: TGTGCCAGCAAGCCGGGGTCGTCTACGCAGTATTTT. Translating gives CASKPGSSTQYF.